This T cell receptor beta chain was obtained from a study of T-cell memory formation after mild COVID-19. Study results and limitations: Nothing showed for sure that second-wave clones peaking on day 37 were SARS-CoV-2 specific. Clones contracting day 15 to 85 were balanced CD4/CD8; later expanders leaned CD4+. Mostly located in CM and EM were contracting CD4+ clones, with contracting CD8+ clones located in EMRA. In pre-infection memory, a portion of responding clones appeared, which suggested that cross-reactive memory joined.

The germline V gene encodes CDR1 SEHNR and CDR2 FQNEAQ (reference sequence). The V gene end was trimmed by 5 bases and the J gene end by 1 base; junction bases not matched to a gene: 14. This CDR3 has 17 residues. TCRdb called the 5' RACE reads again in MiXCR, with one record for every CDR3 protein. The table shows 380,000 or so distinct CDR3 sequences, with 14% occurring only once. This clonotype was counted ten times or more. Its antigen is undetermined. Material: PBMCs or a T cell subset sorted from them (not recorded which). The chain carries TRBV7-9 and TRBJ2-7; 7 nucleotides align to TRBD1. This TCR was recovered from a man in his late teens or twenties who had mild COVID-19 (a few samples of this study predate the infection). Cell type and time point are not known. The DNA of the CDR3 is TGTGCCAGCAGCCCCGGACCGTACCGGGACAGATCCTACGAGCAGTACTTC. This gives the protein CASSPGPYRDRSYEQYF.